This TCR beta chain derives from a study of blood T cell repertoires in COVID-19. Study-level background: Sites across the United States, Italy and Spain contributed samples from acute and convalescent COVID-19. PBMCs, B-cell-depleted T cells, or T cells provided the cDNA or gDNA that made up the material.

The CDR3 spans 16 residues. Germline V gene sequence: CDR1 SNHLY, CDR2 FYNNEI. V trimming: 4 bases; J trimming: 0 bases; junction bases outside the gene matches: 4. In the original analysis: Amplification with reference gene primers provided the estimates of nucleated cell counts. The data were produced by immunoSEQ multiplex PCR, yet TCRdb's version contains in-frame clones alone and is incomplete. The V and J calls and clone size were taken over from that table, and D and trimming were inferred from the DNA. The sample includes more than 110,000 clones, 70% to 80% of them seen just once. The sequenced sample was peripheral blood. The chain couples TRBV2 to TRBJ2-1; 9 positions match TRBD2. The receptor was isolated from a woman of 80 years or more with active or convalescent COVID-19. The CDR3 loop reads CASSVSSGASYNEQFF. CDR3 sequence (DNA): TGTGCCAGCAGTGTTTCTAGCGGGGCCTCCTACAATGAGCAGTTCTTC.